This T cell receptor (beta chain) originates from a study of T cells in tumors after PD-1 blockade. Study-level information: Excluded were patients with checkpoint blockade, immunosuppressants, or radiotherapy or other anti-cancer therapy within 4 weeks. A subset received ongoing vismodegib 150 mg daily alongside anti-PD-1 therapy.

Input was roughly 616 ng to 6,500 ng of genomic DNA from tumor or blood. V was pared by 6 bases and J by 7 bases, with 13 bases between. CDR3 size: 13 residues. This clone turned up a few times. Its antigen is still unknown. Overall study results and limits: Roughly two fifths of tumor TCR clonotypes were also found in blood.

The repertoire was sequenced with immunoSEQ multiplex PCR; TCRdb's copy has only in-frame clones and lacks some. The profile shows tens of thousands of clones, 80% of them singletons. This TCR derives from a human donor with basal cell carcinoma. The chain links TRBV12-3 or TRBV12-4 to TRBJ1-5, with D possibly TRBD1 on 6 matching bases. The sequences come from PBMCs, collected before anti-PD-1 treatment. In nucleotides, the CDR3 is TGTGCCAGCAGCTTGACAGGCGGCCAGCCCCAGCATTTT. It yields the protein CASSLTGGQPQHF.